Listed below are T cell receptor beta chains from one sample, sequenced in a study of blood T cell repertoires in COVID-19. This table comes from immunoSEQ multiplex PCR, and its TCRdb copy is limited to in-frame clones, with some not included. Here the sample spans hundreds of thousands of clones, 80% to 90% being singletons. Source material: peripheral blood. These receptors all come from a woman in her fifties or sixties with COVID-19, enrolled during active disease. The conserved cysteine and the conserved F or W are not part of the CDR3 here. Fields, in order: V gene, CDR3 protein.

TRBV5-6,ASSPPGGLTDTQY
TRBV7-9,ASSLAPGEGSYEQY
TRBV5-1,ASSFEASSGANVLT
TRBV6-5,ASSIKSLNTEAF
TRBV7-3,ASSLGRLAAQETQY
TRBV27,ASSGTRTSGSGHEQF
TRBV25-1,ASSLGWKPGGNTGELF
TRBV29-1,SVVGQSGYTGELF
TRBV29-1,SVAEVGGSPLH
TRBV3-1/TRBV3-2,ASSHLGGGDNEQF
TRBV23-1,ASRGQSNYTEAF
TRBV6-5,ASSYNSAGSEETQY
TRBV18,ASSSGAYEQY
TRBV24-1,ATSQGGNQPQH
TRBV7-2,ASSLGGRDNQPQH